A selection of T cell receptor beta chains follows, all from one sample in a study of identical twins. MiXCR, run by TCRdb on the 5' RACE reads, gives a single entry per CDR3 protein. Among roughly 1.6 million distinct CDR3 sequences listed, less than 40% were seen once. The sequenced material came from cord blood. The receptor source for this set is a newborn girl in good health. Both conserved end residues are part of each CDR3. The order of the fields is V gene, J gene, D gene, clone size, CDR3 DNA, CDR3 protein. D genes are given only for firm matches. Expanded clones get a size class; other rows say once, few or many, or leave the size out.

v_call: TRBV20-1; j_call: TRBJ1-6; d_call: .; clone_size: .; cdr3_nt: TGCAGTACTAGACTTGCCAATTCACCCCTCCACTTT; cdr3_aa: CSTRLANSPLHF
v_call: TRBV6-5; j_call: TRBJ1-2; d_call: .; clone_size: .; cdr3_nt: TGTGCCAGCAGTTACTCGATCGGTGGACAGTATAATAACTATGGCTACACCTTC; cdr3_aa: CASSYSIGGQYNNYGYTF
v_call: TRBV28; j_call: TRBJ1-1; d_call: .; clone_size: few; cdr3_nt: TGTGCCAGCAGATATAGACCAGTGAACACTGAGGCTTTCTTT; cdr3_aa: CASRYRPVNTEAFF
v_call: TRBV3-1; j_call: TRBJ2-5; d_call: .; clone_size: .; cdr3_nt: TGTGCCAGCAGCCAAGATTTGAAGGAGGGGAGGAAGACCCAGTACTTC; cdr3_aa: CASSQDLKEGRKTQYF
v_call: TRBV6-1; j_call: TRBJ1-6; d_call: .; clone_size: few; cdr3_nt: TGTGCCAGCAGTGAACGTCGCCTCCACTTT; cdr3_aa: CASSERRLHF
v_call: TRBV18; j_call: TRBJ2-5; d_call: .; clone_size: .; cdr3_nt: TGTGCCAGCTCACCAGACGGGACCCAGTACTTC; cdr3_aa: CASSPDGTQYF
v_call: TRBV4-2; j_call: TRBJ2-4; d_call: .; clone_size: .; cdr3_nt: TGTGCCAGCAGCCAAGATTACGGCGGGCTTAGGGCCAAAAACATTCAGTACTTC; cdr3_aa: CASSQDYGGLRAKNIQYF
v_call: TRBV7-8; j_call: TRBJ2-2; d_call: TRBD2; clone_size: .; cdr3_nt: TGTGCCAGCTACTGGACTAGCGGGGGGGCGCGGGAGCTGTTTTTT; cdr3_aa: CASYWTSGGARELFF
v_call: TRBV4-2; j_call: TRBJ1-4; d_call: .; clone_size: .; cdr3_nt: TGTGCCAGCAGCCAAGATTTAAGACATAATGAAAAACTGTTTTTT; cdr3_aa: CASSQDLRHNEKLFF
v_call: TRBV4-2; j_call: TRBJ1-1; d_call: TRBD1; clone_size: many; cdr3_nt: TGTGCCAGCAGCCAAGATGGGACAGGGGGCACTGAAGCTTTCTTT; cdr3_aa: CASSQDGTGGTEAFF
v_call: TRBV24-1; j_call: TRBJ2-7; d_call: .; clone_size: few; cdr3_nt: TGTGCCACCAGTGACCCTGCCTCCTACGAGCAGTACTTC; cdr3_aa: CATSDPASYEQYF
v_call: TRBV12-3/TRBV12-4; j_call: TRBJ2-7; d_call: TRBD2; clone_size: many; cdr3_nt: TGTGCCAGCAGTTTACTAGCGGGCTACGAGCAGTACTTC; cdr3_aa: CASSLLAGYEQYF